The TCR beta chain described here comes from a study of T cell responses to AZD1222 COVID-19 vaccine. Study results and limitations: Seropositive at baseline were only 5 or 6 AZD1222 recipients. The peak T cell response came first, and repertoires were sampled only after it. Mostly white British, mostly female donors; authors suggested clonal diversity may be underestimated.

From germline, CDR1 is SGHAT and CDR2 FQNNGV. The CDR3 has 15 residues. Trimming cost V 5 bases and J 3 bases; bases outside gene matches: 6. The table lists this clone with a few counts. What it binds is unknown. Profiling relied on immunoSEQ multiplex PCR, and the TCRdb table lists in-frame clones only, not all of them. The table lists some 81,000 clones, 86% of them singletons. The chain couples TRBV11-2 to TRBJ1-1; TRBD1 agrees at 10 bases. This sample comprised peripheral blood, obtained 28 days after the second AZD1222 dose. The source of this sequence is an adult who received the AZD1222 COVID-19 vaccine. The CDR3 nucleotides are TGTGCCAGCAGCCAGGGACAGGGGAGACACACTGAAGCTTTCTTT. Its protein product is CASSQGQGRHTEAFF.